A single sample is the source of the 3 T cell receptor beta chains below, sequenced in a study of CD8+ T cells in alopecia areata (dated by TCRdb to the late 2010s). The treatment or condition label for this specimen denotes: oral pan-JAK inhibitor, 5-10 mg twice daily. Library construction relied on the immunoSEQ multiplex PCR assay. To provide template for TCR sequencing, every sample had RNA extracted and reverse transcribed into cDNA. TCRdb limited this immuneACCESS table to in-frame rearrangements with V and J called. A share of clones is missing; checked studies link under half to unresolved V genes, and the rest is unexplained. Across this sample there are roughly 210,000 clones, with around 43% seen only once. The ten most abundant clones make up about 2.4% of the sample. The source was CD4+ T cells sorted from blood, collected between weeks 36 and 40, from a patient treated with tofacitinib. Receptors originate from a human donor with alopecia areata.

This clone was picked up one time. The rearrangement links TRBV18 to TRBJ2-3; 9 positions agree with TRBD2. This CDR3 region has 16 residues. V dropped 3 bases and J dropped 4; count of bases not matched to a gene: 8. Germline V lookup: CDR1 KGHSH, CDR2 LQKENI. Written as DNA, the CDR3 is TGTGCCAGCTCACCTATTCCAGCGGGAGGAGCAGATACGCAGTATTTT. Encoded protein: CASSPIPAGGADTQYF.

This clone showed up just once. V and J are TRBV5-4 and TRBJ2-3; D unclear. There are 14 residues in the CDR3. The V and J ends lost 4 bases and 5 bases respectively, with 14 bases between them. CDR1 is SGHNT and CDR2 is YYREEE in the germline V gene (reference sequence). The CDR3 nucleotides are TGTGCCAGCAGCCACCGGGCCCAAGTAGATACGCAGTATTTT. This gives the protein CASSHRAQVDTQYF. The full variable domain, completed using reference TRBV5-4 and TRBJ2-3, is ETGVTQSPTHLIKTRGQQVTLRCSSQSGHNTVSWYQQALGQGPQFIFQYYREEENGRGNFPPRFSGLQFPNYSSELNVNALELDDSALYLCASSHRAQVDTQYFGPGTRLTVL.

The chain has TRBV6-6 and TRBJ1-2, with D uncertain. Between the trimmed V and J ends, which lost 6 bases and 4 bases, there was a span of 18 bases. The CDR3 is 15 residues long. Germline V gene lookup returns CDR1 MNHNY and CDR2 SVGAGI (reference sequence). In DNA, the CDR3 is TGTGCCAGCAGCCCCGCGGCGGACCAACCCTATGGCTACACCTTC. This sequence encodes CASSPAADQPYGYTF.